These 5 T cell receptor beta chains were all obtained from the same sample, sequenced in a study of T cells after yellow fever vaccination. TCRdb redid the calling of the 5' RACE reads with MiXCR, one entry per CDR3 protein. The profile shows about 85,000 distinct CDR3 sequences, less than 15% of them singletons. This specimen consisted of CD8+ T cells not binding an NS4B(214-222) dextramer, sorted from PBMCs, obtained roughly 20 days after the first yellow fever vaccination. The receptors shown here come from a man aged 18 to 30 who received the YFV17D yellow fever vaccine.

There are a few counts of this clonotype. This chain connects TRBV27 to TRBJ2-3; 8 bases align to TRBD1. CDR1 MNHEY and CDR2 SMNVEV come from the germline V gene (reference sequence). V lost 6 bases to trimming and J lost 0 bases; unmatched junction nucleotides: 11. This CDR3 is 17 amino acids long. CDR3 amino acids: CASSEFQGAGSTDTQYF. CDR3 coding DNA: TGTGCCAGCAGCGAATTCCAGGGGGCGGGTAGCACAGATACGCAGTATTTT.

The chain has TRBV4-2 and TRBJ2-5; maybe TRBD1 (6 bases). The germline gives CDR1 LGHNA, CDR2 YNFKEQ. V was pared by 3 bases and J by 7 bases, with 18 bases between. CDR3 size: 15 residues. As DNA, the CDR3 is TGTGCCAGCAGCCAGGAATACAGGGTTTTGGGGACCCAGTACTTC. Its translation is CASSQEYRVLGTQYF.

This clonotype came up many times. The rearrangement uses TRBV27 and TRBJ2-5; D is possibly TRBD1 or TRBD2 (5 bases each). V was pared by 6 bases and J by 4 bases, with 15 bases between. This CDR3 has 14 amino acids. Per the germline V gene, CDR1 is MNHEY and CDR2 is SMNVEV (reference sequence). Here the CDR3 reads CASSLLGGRETQYF. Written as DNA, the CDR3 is TGTGCCAGCAGCCTGCTTGGGGGAAGAGAGACCCAGTACTTC.

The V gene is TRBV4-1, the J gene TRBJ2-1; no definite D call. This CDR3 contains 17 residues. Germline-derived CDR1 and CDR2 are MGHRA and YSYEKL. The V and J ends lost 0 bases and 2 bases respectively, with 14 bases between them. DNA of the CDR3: TGCGCCAGCAGCCAAGATCCAGGAAGATGGGCCTACAATGAGCAGTTCTTC. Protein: CASSQDPGRWAYNEQFF.

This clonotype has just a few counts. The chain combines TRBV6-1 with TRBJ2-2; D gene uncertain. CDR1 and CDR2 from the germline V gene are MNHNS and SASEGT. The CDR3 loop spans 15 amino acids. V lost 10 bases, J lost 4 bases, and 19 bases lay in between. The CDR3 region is CATQRASWGTGELFF. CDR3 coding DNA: TGTGCCACTCAAAGGGCCTCCTGGGGCACCGGGGAGCTGTTTTTT.